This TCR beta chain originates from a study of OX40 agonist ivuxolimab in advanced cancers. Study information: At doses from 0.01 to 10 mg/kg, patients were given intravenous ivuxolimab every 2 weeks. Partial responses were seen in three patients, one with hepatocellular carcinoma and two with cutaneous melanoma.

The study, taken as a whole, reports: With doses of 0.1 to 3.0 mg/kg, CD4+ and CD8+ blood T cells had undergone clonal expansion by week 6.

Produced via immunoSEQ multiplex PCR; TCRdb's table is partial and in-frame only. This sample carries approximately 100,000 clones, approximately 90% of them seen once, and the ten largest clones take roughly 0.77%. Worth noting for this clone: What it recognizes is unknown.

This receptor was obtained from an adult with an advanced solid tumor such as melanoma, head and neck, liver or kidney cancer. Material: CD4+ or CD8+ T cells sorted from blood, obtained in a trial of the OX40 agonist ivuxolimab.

Here the CDR3 DNA reads TGTGCCAGCTCACAAGGACTCGCCTACGAGCAGTACTTC. Protein product: CASSQGLAYEQYF. The V and J genes are TRBV18 and TRBJ2-7; D may be TRBD2 (5 bases). Germline loops: CDR1 KGHSH, CDR2 LQKENI. There are 13 residues in the CDR3. Trimming removed 4 bases from V and 2 bases from J, with 9 bases in between. Combining the CDR3 with reference TRBV18 and TRBJ2-7 gives the whole variable domain NAGVMQNPRHLVRRRGQEARLRCSPMKGHSHVYWYRQLPEEGLKFMVYLQKENIIDESGMPKERFSAEFPKEGPSILRIQQVVRGDSAAYFCASSQGLAYEQYFGPGTRLTVT.